These T cell receptor beta chains were read from a single sample in a study of T cells after yellow fever vaccination. TCRdb reanalysed the 5' RACE reads using MiXCR and keeps one entry per CDR3 protein. Altogether about 340,000 distinct CDR3 sequences are present, under 15% being singletons, with the ten largest covering around 3%. Here the sequenced sample was CD4+ T cells sorted from PBMCs, taken 15 days after the yellow fever booster vaccination. These receptors all come from a man younger than 35 who received the YFV17D yellow fever vaccine. Both conserved end residues are part of each CDR3. The order of the fields is clone size, J gene, D gene, V gene, CDR3 protein, CDR3 DNA. D genes are given only for firm matches. Some rows have no size entry. The others give once, few or many, or a class for an expanded clone.

clone_size: many; j_call: TRBJ1-5; d_call: NA; v_call: TRBV20-1; cdr3_aa: CSARAGVSLNQPQHF; cdr3_nt: TGCAGTGCTAGGGCAGGGGTCTCGTTGAATCAGCCCCAGCATTTT
clone_size: NA; j_call: TRBJ2-5; d_call: NA; v_call: TRBV7-9; cdr3_aa: CASSLGQGIEETQYF; cdr3_nt: TGTGCCAGCAGCTTAGGCCAGGGGATTGAAGAGACCCAGTACTTC
clone_size: NA; j_call: TRBJ2-7; d_call: NA; v_call: TRBV5-1; cdr3_aa: CASSLQQGVYEQYF; cdr3_nt: TGCGCCAGCAGCTTGCAACAAGGGGTCTACGAGCAGTACTTC
clone_size: NA; j_call: TRBJ2-3; d_call: NA; v_call: TRBV4-3; cdr3_aa: CASSQHRESDTQYF; cdr3_nt: TGCGCCAGCAGCCAACACCGTGAATCAGATACGCAGTATTTT
clone_size: few; j_call: TRBJ1-1; d_call: NA; v_call: TRBV24-1; cdr3_aa: CATSDNGPPAGAFF; cdr3_nt: TGTGCCACCAGTGACAATGGGCCTCCGGCAGGAGCTTTCTTT
clone_size: NA; j_call: TRBJ1-5; d_call: TRBD1; v_call: TRBV6-2/TRBV6-3; cdr3_aa: CASSLPGTGGQPQHF; cdr3_nt: TGTGCCAGCAGTCTCCCGGGGACAGGGGGTCAGCCCCAGCATTTT
clone_size: few; j_call: TRBJ2-3; d_call: TRBD2; v_call: TRBV15; cdr3_aa: CATSNVVGGGPATDTQYF; cdr3_nt: TGTGCCACCAGCAACGTCGTTGGCGGGGGGCCGGCCACAGATACGCAGTATTTT
clone_size: NA; j_call: TRBJ2-4; d_call: NA; v_call: TRBV7-2; cdr3_aa: CASSSSSRNIQYF; cdr3_nt: TGTGCCAGCAGCTCCTCATCACGAAACATTCAGTACTTC
clone_size: many; j_call: TRBJ1-1; d_call: NA; v_call: TRBV12-3/TRBV12-4; cdr3_aa: CASSPHGASNTEAFF; cdr3_nt: TGTGCCAGCAGTCCCCACGGGGCCTCGAACACTGAAGCTTTCTTT
clone_size: NA; j_call: TRBJ2-5; d_call: TRBD2; v_call: TRBV7-2; cdr3_aa: CASSFHPRASGGRETQYF; cdr3_nt: TGTGCCAGCAGCTTTCATCCCAGGGCTAGCGGGGGCCGCGAGACCCAGTACTTC
clone_size: many; j_call: TRBJ2-1; d_call: TRBD2; v_call: TRBV27; cdr3_aa: CASSLSPRGAFQEQFF; cdr3_nt: TGTGCCAGCAGTTTATCCCCGCGGGGGGCCTTTCAAGAGCAGTTCTTC
clone_size: NA; j_call: TRBJ1-5; d_call: NA; v_call: TRBV21-1; cdr3_aa: CASSKIPGGYRCDQPQHF; cdr3_nt: NA
clone_size: few; j_call: TRBJ1-1; d_call: TRBD1; v_call: TRBV5-4; cdr3_aa: CASSLVHRGDTEAFF; cdr3_nt: TGTGCCAGCAGCTTGGTCCACAGGGGAGACACTGAAGCTTTCTTT
clone_size: many; j_call: TRBJ1-5; d_call: NA; v_call: TRBV4-3; cdr3_aa: CASSQDRRQPQHF; cdr3_nt: TGCGCCAGCAGCCAAGATCGGCGTCAGCCCCAGCATTTT
clone_size: few; j_call: TRBJ2-5; d_call: NA; v_call: TRBV29-1; cdr3_aa: CSVAGSTSQWETQYF; cdr3_nt: TGCAGCGTTGCCGGGAGCACCTCACAGTGGGAGACCCAGTACTTC
clone_size: few; j_call: TRBJ2-2; d_call: NA; v_call: TRBV7-2; cdr3_aa: CASSPFAGRNTGELFF; cdr3_nt: TGTGCCAGCAGCCCATTCGCGGGGAGAAACACCGGGGAGCTGTTTTTT
clone_size: few; j_call: TRBJ1-3; d_call: NA; v_call: TRBV28; cdr3_aa: CASSPPGSSGNTIYF; cdr3_nt: TGTGCCAGCAGTCCCCCAGGGTCCTCTGGAAACACCATATATTTT
clone_size: many; j_call: TRBJ1-3; d_call: NA; v_call: TRBV30; cdr3_aa: CAWLQPGQDSGNTIYF; cdr3_nt: TGTGCCTGGTTACAACCGGGACAAGACTCTGGAAACACCATATATTTT
clone_size: NA; j_call: TRBJ1-6; d_call: TRBD1; v_call: TRBV27; cdr3_aa: CASSLAGGHRSPLHF; cdr3_nt: TGTGCCAGCAGTTTAGCAGGGGGACACCGTTCACCCCTCCACTTT
clone_size: few; j_call: TRBJ1-4; d_call: NA; v_call: TRBV9; cdr3_aa: CASSVAARGTNEKLFF; cdr3_nt: TGTGCCAGCAGCGTAGCGGCCAGGGGAACTAATGAAAAACTGTTTTTT
clone_size: NA; j_call: TRBJ1-5; d_call: TRBD1; v_call: TRBV6-2/TRBV6-3; cdr3_aa: CASSLLGTGGTQPQHF; cdr3_nt: TGTGCCAGCAGTTTACTGGGGACAGGGGGCACTCAGCCCCAGCATTTT
clone_size: NA; j_call: TRBJ2-2; d_call: TRBD1; v_call: TRBV5-1; cdr3_aa: CASSGGQGVAGELFF; cdr3_nt: TGCGCCAGCAGCGGGGGACAGGGTGTCGCCGGGGAGCTGTTTTTT
clone_size: few; j_call: TRBJ1-5; d_call: NA; v_call: TRBV6-6; cdr3_aa: CASSFRSGNQPQHF; cdr3_nt: TGTGCCAGCAGTTTTCGCAGCGGGAATCAGCCCCAGCATTTT
clone_size: few; j_call: TRBJ2-1; d_call: NA; v_call: TRBV30; cdr3_aa: CAWRGIYYNEQFF; cdr3_nt: TGTGCCTGGAGGGGAATCTACTACAATGAGCAGTTCTTC
clone_size: few; j_call: TRBJ1-2; d_call: NA; v_call: TRBV4-1; cdr3_aa: CASSQDIGRMANYGYTF; cdr3_nt: TGCGCCAGCAGCCAAGATATAGGTCGCATGGCTAACTATGGCTACACCTTC
clone_size: many; j_call: TRBJ1-3; d_call: TRBD1; v_call: TRBV20-1; cdr3_aa: CSAPDRASGNTIYF; cdr3_nt: TGCAGTGCTCCGGACAGGGCCTCTGGAAACACCATATATTTT
clone_size: NA; j_call: TRBJ1-1; d_call: NA; v_call: TRBV5-1; cdr3_aa: CASKDSGTEAFF; cdr3_nt: TGCGCCAGCAAAGACTCGGGTACTGAAGCTTTCTTT
clone_size: NA; j_call: TRBJ1-1; d_call: NA; v_call: TRBV7-2; cdr3_aa: CASSFRRENTEAFF; cdr3_nt: TGTGCCAGCAGCTTTCGCAGGGAGAACACTGAAGCTTTCTTT
clone_size: few; j_call: TRBJ1-5; d_call: NA; v_call: TRBV4-2; cdr3_aa: CASSQEGAGTVQPQHF; cdr3_nt: TGTGCCAGCAGCCAAGAGGGGGCGGGTACCGTACAGCCCCAGCATTTT
clone_size: few; j_call: TRBJ2-2; d_call: NA; v_call: TRBV7-9; cdr3_aa: CASSFRTGELFF; cdr3_nt: TGTGCCAGCAGCTTTAGGACCGGGGAGCTGTTTTTT
clone_size: few; j_call: TRBJ2-1; d_call: NA; v_call: TRBV12-3/TRBV12-4; cdr3_aa: CASSRRAVNEQFF; cdr3_nt: TGTGCCAGCAGCCGAAGGGCAGTTAATGAGCAGTTCTTC
clone_size: NA; j_call: TRBJ1-5; d_call: NA; v_call: TRBV15; cdr3_aa: CATSRDTSRGAGSSQPQHF; cdr3_nt: TGTGCCACCAGCAGAGATACGTCGCGAGGGGCAGGGAGTAGTCAGCCCCAGCATTTT
clone_size: NA; j_call: TRBJ1-6; d_call: NA; v_call: TRBV5-1; cdr3_aa: CASSLDAVGSPLHF; cdr3_nt: TGCGCCAGCAGCTTGGACGCGGTGGGCTCACCCCTCCACTTT
clone_size: NA; j_call: TRBJ1-5; d_call: NA; v_call: TRBV18; cdr3_aa: CASSPLGGAASNQPQHF; cdr3_nt: TGTGCCAGCTCACCGTTAGGGGGGGCGGCGAGCAATCAGCCCCAGCATTTT
clone_size: few; j_call: TRBJ2-5; d_call: NA; v_call: TRBV29-1; cdr3_aa: CSVEDPLSKVRETQYF; cdr3_nt: TGCAGCGTTGAAGATCCCCTGTCGAAGGTTCGAGAGACCCAGTACTTC
clone_size: few; j_call: TRBJ1-2; d_call: TRBD1; v_call: TRBV6-1; cdr3_aa: CASSTRQGSYGYTF; cdr3_nt: TGTGCCAGCAGCACACGACAGGGTAGCTATGGCTACACCTTC
clone_size: many; j_call: TRBJ1-5; d_call: NA; v_call: TRBV5-1; cdr3_aa: CASSSGTVGGPQHF; cdr3_nt: TGCGCCAGCAGCTCGGGGACGGTCGGTGGGCCCCAGCATTTT
clone_size: few; j_call: TRBJ1-1; d_call: TRBD1; v_call: TRBV2; cdr3_aa: CASREGRTGTFQAFF; cdr3_nt: TGTGCCAGCAGGGAGGGGCGGACAGGGACGTTTCAAGCTTTCTTT
clone_size: NA; j_call: TRBJ2-2; d_call: NA; v_call: TRBV10-3; cdr3_aa: CAISATSFPPGELFF; cdr3_nt: TGTGCCATCAGTGCGACTAGTTTCCCCCCCGGGGAGCTGTTTTTT
clone_size: NA; j_call: TRBJ2-3; d_call: TRBD2; v_call: TRBV15; cdr3_aa: CATSKRLAGNRADTQYF; cdr3_nt: TGTGCCACCAGCAAGCGACTAGCGGGGAATCGCGCAGATACGCAGTATTTT
clone_size: few; j_call: TRBJ1-2; d_call: NA; v_call: TRBV20-1; cdr3_aa: CSATGQIYGYTF; cdr3_nt: TGCAGTGCAACGGGACAAATCTATGGCTACACCTTC
clone_size: NA; j_call: TRBJ2-1; d_call: TRBD2; v_call: TRBV6-2/TRBV6-3; cdr3_aa: CASSGPESSGGMQFF; cdr3_nt: TGTGCCAGCAGTGGACCGGAATCTAGCGGGGGGATGCAGTTCTTC
clone_size: few; j_call: TRBJ2-1; d_call: TRBD2; v_call: TRBV7-2; cdr3_aa: CASSLTTSLYNEQFF; cdr3_nt: TGTGCCAGCAGCCTAACGACTAGCCTGTACAATGAGCAGTTCTTC
clone_size: few; j_call: TRBJ2-1; d_call: TRBD1; v_call: TRBV9; cdr3_aa: CASSVRDRESYNEQFF; cdr3_nt: TGTGCCAGCAGCGTACGGGACAGGGAGTCCTACAATGAGCAGTTCTTC
clone_size: NA; j_call: TRBJ1-5; d_call: NA; v_call: TRBV7-2; cdr3_aa: CASSAAGGVSLRPQHF; cdr3_nt: TGTGCCAGCAGCGCGGCGGGAGGGGTCTCATTGAGGCCCCAGCATTTT
clone_size: medium-sized; j_call: TRBJ1-5; d_call: NA; v_call: TRBV7-2; cdr3_aa: CASSLDDIQPQHF; cdr3_nt: TGTGCCAGCAGCTTAGACGATATCCAACCCCAGCATTTT
clone_size: NA; j_call: TRBJ1-6; d_call: NA; v_call: TRBV20-1; cdr3_aa: CSARDLDGPPLHF; cdr3_nt: TGCAGTGCTAGAGATTTGGACGGTCCACCCCTCCACTTT
clone_size: NA; j_call: TRBJ1-2; d_call: TRBD1; v_call: TRBV19; cdr3_aa: CASRRQGGIRYTF; cdr3_nt: TGTGCCAGTAGAAGGCAAGGGGGCATCCGCTACACCTTC
clone_size: NA; j_call: TRBJ2-1; d_call: NA; v_call: TRBV9; cdr3_aa: CASSAASYNEQFF; cdr3_nt: TGTGCCAGCAGCGCAGCTAGTTACAATGAGCAGTTCTTC